The clone carrying this T cell receptor beta chain was seen only a few times. No antigen is known for it. Trimming cost V 6 bases and J 4 bases, with 16 bases left between them. The CDR3 loop spans 15 amino acids. Germline CDR1 MNHEY, CDR2 SVGEGT. These data come from a study of T cell repertoires in cytomegalovirus infection. Study details: Public TCR beta signatures indicated both CMV infection and matching HLA type.

Broader study findings: Identification of carriers of CMV plus the relevant HLA was achieved through cumulative public TCR beta family frequency. Dominating the ex vivo response were TCR beta clonotypes that were CMV-specific and HLA-C-restricted.

TCRdb reanalysed the reads using MiXCR and keeps one entry per CDR3 protein. The repertoire consists of about 130,000 distinct CDR3 sequences, with around 25% occurring once and the leading ten covering about a third. The clonotype comes from a human donor in good health (CMV status not recorded). Some clones in this sample may be carry-over from other donors' samples. The J gene is TRBJ1-5, the V gene TRBV6-2 or TRBV6-3; D gene uncertain. The source material was PBMCs, sequenced either directly or after in vitro stimulation (not recorded which). Here the CDR3 reads CASSPHGVRNQPQHF. In DNA form, the CDR3 reads TGTGCCAGCAGCCCCCACGGGGTCCGAAATCAGCCCCAGCATTTT.